This T cell receptor (beta chain) derives from a study of blood T cell repertoires in COVID-19. Participant ages covered about 18 to 89 years across 20 to 25 US areas. In assigning cohorts, the study relied on participant-reported clinical history. Recovered status applied to Cohort 3 donors who had two consecutive negative PCRs. It also applied to those with clearance or with symptom resolution. Repertoires were generated with immunoSEQ multiplex PCR, while TCRdb's copy carries only in-frame clones and drops some. The table shows hundreds of thousands of clones, with roughly nine tenths occurring only once. The specimen sequenced was PBMCs or T cells enriched from blood (not recorded which). This TCR was sampled from a man aged 25 to 40 who had recovered from COVID-19.

The CDR3 here is CASSLAGEAGELFF. The CDR3 coding sequence is TGCGCCAGCAGTCTAGCGGGAGAGGCCGGGGAGCTGTTTTTT. J is TRBJ2-2 and V is TRBV10-2; TRBD2 matches at 10 bases. Germline lookup yields CDR1 WSHSY and CDR2 SAAADI. V trimming: 5 bases; J trimming: 6 bases; junction bases outside the gene matches: 3. The CDR3 has 14 residues.